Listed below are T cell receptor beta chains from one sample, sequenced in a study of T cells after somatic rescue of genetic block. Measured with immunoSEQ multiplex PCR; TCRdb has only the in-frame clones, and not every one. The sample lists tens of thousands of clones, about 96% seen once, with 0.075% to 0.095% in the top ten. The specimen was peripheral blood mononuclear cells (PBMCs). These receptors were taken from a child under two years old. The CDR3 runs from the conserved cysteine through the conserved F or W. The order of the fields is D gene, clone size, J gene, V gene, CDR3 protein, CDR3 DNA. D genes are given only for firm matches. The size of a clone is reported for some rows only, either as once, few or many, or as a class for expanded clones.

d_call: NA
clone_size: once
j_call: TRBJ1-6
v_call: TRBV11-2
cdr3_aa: CASSLGQGRDSPLHF
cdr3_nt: TGTGCCAGCAGCTTAGGGCAGGGGAGGGATTCACCCCTCCACTTT

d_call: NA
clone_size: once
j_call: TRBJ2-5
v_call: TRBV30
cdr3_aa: CAWSVRETQYF
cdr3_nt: TGTGCCTGGAGTGTAAGGGAGACCCAGTACTTC

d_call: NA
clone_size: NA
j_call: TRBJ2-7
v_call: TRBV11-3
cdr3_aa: CASSLTRDYEQYF
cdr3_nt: TGTGCCAGCAGCCTGACTAGGGATTACGAGCAGTACTTC

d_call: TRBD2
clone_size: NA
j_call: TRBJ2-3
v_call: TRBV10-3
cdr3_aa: CAITSGRSSTDTQYF
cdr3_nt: TGTGCCATCACTAGCGGGAGAAGCTCGACAGATACGCAGTATTTT

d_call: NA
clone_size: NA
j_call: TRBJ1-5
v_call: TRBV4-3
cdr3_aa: CASSQDEGSNQPQHF
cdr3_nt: TGCGCCAGCAGCCAAGATGAAGGCAGCAATCAGCCCCAGCATTTT

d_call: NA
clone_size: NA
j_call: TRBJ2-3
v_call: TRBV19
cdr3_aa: CASSRGSSTDTQYF
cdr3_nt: TGTGCCAGTAGTCGAGGGTCTAGCACAGATACGCAGTATTTT

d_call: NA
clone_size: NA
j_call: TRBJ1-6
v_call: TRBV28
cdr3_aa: CASRTDSPLVSNSPLHF
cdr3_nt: TGTGCCAGCAGAACGGACAGCCCGTTAGTGTCTAATTCACCCCTCCACTTT

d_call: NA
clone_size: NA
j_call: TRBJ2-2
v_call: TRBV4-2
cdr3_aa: CASSQGRVIPGELFF
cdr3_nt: TGTGCCAGCAGCCAAGGCAGGGTAATACCCGGGGAGCTGTTTTTT

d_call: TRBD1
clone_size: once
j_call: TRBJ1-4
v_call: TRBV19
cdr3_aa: CASSTGGDEKLFF
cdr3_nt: TGTGCCAGTAGTACAGGGGGCGATGAAAAACTGTTTTTT

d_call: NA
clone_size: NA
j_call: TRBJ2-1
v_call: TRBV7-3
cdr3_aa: CASSLGNEQFF
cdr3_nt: TGTGCCAGCAGCTTAGGGAATGAGCAGTTCTTC

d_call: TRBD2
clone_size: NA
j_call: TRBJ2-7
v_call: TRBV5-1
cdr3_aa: CASSFLAGPYEQYF
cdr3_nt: TGCGCCAGCAGCTTCCTAGCGGGACCTTACGAGCAGTACTTC

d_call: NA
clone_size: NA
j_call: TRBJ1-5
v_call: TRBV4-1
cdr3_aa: CASSQTGYNQPQHF
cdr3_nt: TGCGCCAGCAGCCAAACAGGCTACAATCAGCCCCAGCATTTT

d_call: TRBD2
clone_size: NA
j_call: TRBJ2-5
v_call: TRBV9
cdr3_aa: CASSVGTSGRTQETQYF
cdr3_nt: TGTGCCAGCAGCGTAGGGACTAGCGGGAGGACCCAAGAGACCCAGTACTTC

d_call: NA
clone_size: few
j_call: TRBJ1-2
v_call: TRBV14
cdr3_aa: CASSQTGVMGYTF
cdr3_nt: TGTGCCAGCAGTCAGACGGGGGTCATGGGCTACACCTTC

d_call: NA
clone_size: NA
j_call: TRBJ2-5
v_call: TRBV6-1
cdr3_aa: CASSGVETQYF
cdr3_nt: TGTGCCAGCAGCGGAGTGGAGACCCAGTACTTC

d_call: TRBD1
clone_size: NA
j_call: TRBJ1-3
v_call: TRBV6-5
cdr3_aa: CASSWTGSGNTIYF
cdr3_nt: TGTGCCAGCAGTTGGACAGGGTCTGGAAACACCATATATTTT

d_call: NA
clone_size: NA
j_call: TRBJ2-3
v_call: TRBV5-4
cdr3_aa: CASSLLPYSTDTQYF
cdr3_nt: TGTGCCAGCAGCTTGCTCCCCTATAGCACAGATACGCAGTATTTT

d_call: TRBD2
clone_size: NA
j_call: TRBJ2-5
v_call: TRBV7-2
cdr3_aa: CASSLAPGLAGVETQYF
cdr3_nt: TGTGCCAGCAGCTTAGCCCCCGGACTAGCGGGAGTGGAGACCCAGTACTTC

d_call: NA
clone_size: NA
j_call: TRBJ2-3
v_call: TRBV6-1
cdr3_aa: CASSENTDTQYF
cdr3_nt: TGTGCCAGCAGTGAGAATACAGATACGCAGTATTTT

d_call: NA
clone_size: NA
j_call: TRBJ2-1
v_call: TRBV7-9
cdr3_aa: CASSLSSYNEQFF
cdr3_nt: TGTGCCAGCAGCTTAAGCTCCTACAATGAGCAGTTCTTC

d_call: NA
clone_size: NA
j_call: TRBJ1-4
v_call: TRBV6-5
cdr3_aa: CASSYGRRQEKLFF
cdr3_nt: TGTGCCAGCAGTTATGGAAGACGCCAGGAAAAACTGTTTTTT

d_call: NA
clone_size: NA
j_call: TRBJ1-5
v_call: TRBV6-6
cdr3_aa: CASRDSNQPQHF
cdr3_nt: TGTGCCAGCAGGGACAGCAATCAGCCCCAGCATTTT

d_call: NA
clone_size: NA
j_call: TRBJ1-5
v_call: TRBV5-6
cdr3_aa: CASRRSGTAGGDSNQPQHF
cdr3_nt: TGTGCCAGCAGACGTTCCGGGACCGCCGGAGGGGATAGCAATCAGCCCCAGCATTTT

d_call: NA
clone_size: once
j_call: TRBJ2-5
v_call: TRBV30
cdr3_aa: CAWSGTVQETQYF
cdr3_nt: TGTGCCTGGAGTGGGACGGTCCAAGAGACCCAGTACTTC

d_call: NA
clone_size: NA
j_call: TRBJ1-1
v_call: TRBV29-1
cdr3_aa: CSVGTVMNTEAFF
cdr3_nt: TGCAGCGTCGGGACGGTCATGAACACTGAAGCTTTCTTT

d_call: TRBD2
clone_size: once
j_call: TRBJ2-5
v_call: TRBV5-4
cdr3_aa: CASSPTSGWQETQYF
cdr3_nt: TGTGCCAGCAGCCCGACTAGCGGGTGGCAAGAGACCCAGTACTTC

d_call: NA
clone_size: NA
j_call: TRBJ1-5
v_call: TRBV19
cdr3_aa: CASSMGQGNQPQHF
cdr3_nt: TGTGCCAGTAGTATGGGGCAGGGTAATCAGCCCCAGCATTTT

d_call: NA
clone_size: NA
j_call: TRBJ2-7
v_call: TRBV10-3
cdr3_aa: CAISEGRETYEQYF
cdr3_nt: TGTGCCATCAGTGAGGGACGGGAAACCTACGAGCAGTACTTC

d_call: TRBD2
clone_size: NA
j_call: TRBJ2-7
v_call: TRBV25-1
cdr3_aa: CASSSGLAGGGEQYF
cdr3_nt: TGTGCCAGCAGTTCCGGACTAGCGGGAGGGGGCGAGCAGTACTTC